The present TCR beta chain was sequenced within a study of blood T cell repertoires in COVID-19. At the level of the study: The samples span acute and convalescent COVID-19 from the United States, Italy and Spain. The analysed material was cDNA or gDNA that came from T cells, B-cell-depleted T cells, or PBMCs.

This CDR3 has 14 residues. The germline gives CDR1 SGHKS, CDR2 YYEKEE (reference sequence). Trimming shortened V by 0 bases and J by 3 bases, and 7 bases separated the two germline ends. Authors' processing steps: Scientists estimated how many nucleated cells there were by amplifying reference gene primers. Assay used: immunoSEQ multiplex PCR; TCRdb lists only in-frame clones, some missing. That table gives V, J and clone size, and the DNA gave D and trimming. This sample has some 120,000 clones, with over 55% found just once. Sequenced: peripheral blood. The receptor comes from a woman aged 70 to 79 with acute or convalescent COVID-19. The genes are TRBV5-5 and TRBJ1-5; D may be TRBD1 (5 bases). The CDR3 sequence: CASSLGQNNQPQHF. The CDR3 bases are TGTGCCAGCAGCTTGGGACAGAACAATCAGCCCCAGCATTTT.